Below, 18 T cell receptor beta chains from the same sample are listed, as sequenced in a study of CD8 T cells in ankylosing spondylitis (dated by TCRdb to about 2017). Here is what the overall study found, with its caveats: A TCR beta motif of 7 or 8 highly homologous amino acid variants appeared characteristic of blood from ankylosing spondylitis patients.

No antigen has been assigned to these receptors. Libraries were constructed by 5' RACE. Data came from an Illumina HiSeq 2500. The public reads were reprocessed in TCRdb via fastp at Q25 and MiXCR, keeping in-frame beta chains. For every CDR3 protein sequence, its rows merge into one entry that carries the most common genes and DNA. This sample comprises 500,000 to 650,000 distinct CDR3 sequences, about 5.4% of them detected only once. The top ten constitute roughly 3.3% of the sample. The specimen sequenced was blood, either unsorted or a sorted T cell fraction (not recorded which). The receptors were gathered from a male donor with ankylosing spondylitis.

At least ten counts were recorded for this clonotype. This chain connects TRBV20-1 to TRBJ1-6; D is unresolved. The CDR3 has 14 residues. V lost 6 bases to trimming and J lost 3 bases, with 12 bases between them. Germline-derived CDR1 and CDR2 are DFQATT and SNEGSKA (reference sequence). CDR3 nucleotide sequence: TGCAGTGCCCGAGTAGGTAGCTATAATTCACCCCTCCACTTT. Translating it yields CSARVGSYNSPLHF.

This clonotype occurred many times. The J gene is TRBJ1-6, the V gene TRBV5-1, with D tentatively TRBD1 (5 bases). There are 14 residues in the CDR3. V was clipped by 2 bases and J by 7 bases, with 10 bases between them. Germline CDR1 is SGHRS and CDR2 is YFSETQ. The CDR3 nucleotides read TGCGCCAGCAGCTTTCAGGGATGGAATTCACCCCTCCACTTT. This sequence encodes CASSFQGWNSPLHF.

At least ten counts were recorded for this clonotype. The genes are TRBV29-1 and TRBJ2-5; D not resolved. The CDR3 spans 12 residues. V lost 7 bases to trimming and J lost 4 bases, with 13 bases between them. The V gene's germline CDR1 is SQVTM and CDR2 ANQGSEA. The CDR3 here is CSARHLRETQYF. CDR3 coding DNA: TGCAGCGCCCGACACCTCCGAGAGACCCAGTACTTC.

The table lists this clonotype with many counts. The chain is built from TRBV20-1 and TRBJ2-3; D might be TRBD2 (5 bases). Trimming removed 5 bases at V and 0 bases at J, with 12 bases between. This CDR3 spans 14 amino acids. The germline CDR1 and CDR2 sequences are DFQATT and SNEGSKA (reference sequence). CDR3 protein: CSAPPKRSTDTQYF. The DNA for the CDR3 is TGCAGTGCTCCCCCGAAGCGGAGCACAGATACGCAGTATTTT.

This clonotype was counted ten times or more. V is TRBV7-9 and J is TRBJ2-7, with D maybe TRBD1 (5 bases). Germline V lookup: CDR1 SEHNR, CDR2 FQNEAQ (reference sequence). The CDR3 is 13 amino acids. Trimming left V 7 bases short and J 5 bases short, with 15 bases between. Here the CDR3 reads CASTIQEPNEQYF. As DNA, the CDR3 is TGTGCCAGCACCATACAGGAGCCTAACGAGCAGTACTTC.

This clonotype was counted many times. The V gene is TRBV11-2, the J gene TRBJ2-1, with 8 bases aligning to TRBD1. CDR3 length: 18 residues. J was trimmed by 0 bases and V by 2 bases; bases with no gene match: 9. Germline V gene sequence: CDR1 SGHAT, CDR2 FQNNGV. The CDR3 spells CASSLSRRQGSSYNEQFF. CDR3 nucleotides: TGTGCCAGCAGCTTATCTCGGCGACAGGGGAGCTCCTACAATGAGCAGTTCTTC.

This clonotype was detected many times. The chain carries TRBV12-3 or TRBV12-4 and TRBJ2-3, with D tentatively TRBD1 or TRBD2 (5 bases each). The V and J ends lost 6 bases and 2 bases respectively, with 12 bases between them. The CDR3 sequence is 14 residues long. CDR3 protein: CASRPGTSTDTQYF. The DNA of the CDR3 is TGTGCCAGCAGACCCGGGACCTCCACAGATACGCAGTATTTT.

This clonotype was found many times. This sequence joins TRBV20-1 and TRBJ1-1; D is undetermined. Trimming stripped 6 bases from V and 6 bases from J, with 14 bases between. This CDR3 is built from 12 residues. Germline values: CDR1 DFQATT, CDR2 SNEGSKA (reference sequence). In DNA, the CDR3 is TGCAGTGCCAAACCACGAAATCCTGAAGCTTTCTTT. Translating gives CSAKPRNPEAFF.

Ten or more counts support this clonotype. The chain employs TRBV20-1 and TRBJ2-5, with a weak D call TRBD2 (6 bases). This CDR3 has 14 residues. CDR1 is DFQATT, CDR2 SNEGSKA, per germline (reference sequence). Trimming stripped 5 bases from V and 1 base from J, with 14 bases between. The CDR3 nucleotides are TGCAGTGCTGGTAGCGGAGCCTTCCAAGAGACCCAGTACTTC. Protein sequence: CSAGSGAFQETQYF.

This clonotype was recorded many times. This chain links TRBV20-1 with TRBJ1-1; D remains ambiguous. Germline CDR1 is DFQATT and CDR2 is SNEGSKA (reference sequence). The germline V and J ends were trimmed by 2 bases and 2 bases, with 6 bases remaining between them. The CDR3 is 12 amino acids. The CDR3 here is CSARLLNTEAFF. In DNA form, the CDR3 reads TGCAGTGCTAGACTGCTTAACACTGAAGCTTTCTTT.

Many counts were recorded for this clonotype. V and J are TRBV7-9 and TRBJ2-7; 11 positions match TRBD2. Germline loops: CDR1 SEHNR, CDR2 FQNEAQ (reference sequence). The length of the CDR3 is 16 residues. With V trimmed by 3 bases and J by 5 bases, 9 bases remained unmatched. The chain's CDR3 is CASSFRTSGGLDEQYF. The CDR3 DNA reads TGTGCCAGCAGCTTTCGAACTAGCGGGGGCTTGGACGAGCAGTACTTC.

At least ten counts were recorded for this clonotype. This rearrangement joins TRBV12-3 or TRBV12-4 to TRBJ1-4; D perhaps matches TRBD1 (5 bases). The V gene lost 4 bases and the J gene lost 7 bases, with 16 bases spanning the gap. The CDR3 sequence is 15 residues long. CDR3 sequence: CASSSQAPGFEKLFF. The CDR3 nucleotides read TGTGCCAGCAGTTCACAGGCCCCAGGATTTGAAAAACTGTTTTTT.

Ten or more counts support this clonotype. V and J are TRBV12-3 or TRBV12-4 and TRBJ2-7; 12 nucleotides match TRBD2. V lost 5 bases, J lost 5 bases, and 7 bases stayed unmatched. The CDR3 consists of 15 residues. Here the CDR3 DNA reads TGTGCCAGCAGTCTGAGGACTAGCGGGAAAAACGAGCAGTACTTC. Translating gives CASSLRTSGKNEQYF.

This clonotype has at least ten counts. This sequence joins TRBV12-3 or TRBV12-4 and TRBJ1-4; D call uncertain. The CDR3 is 14 residues long. V was shortened by 6 bases and J by 4 bases, with 12 bases between the two germline ends. Written as DNA, the CDR3 is TGTGCCAGCAGCCTCCTGGCGAGTAATGAAAAACTGTTTTTT. Translated: CASSLLASNEKLFF.

This clonotype has ten or more counts. The V and J genes are TRBV10-3 and TRBJ2-3, with unresolved D. The CDR3 contains 13 residues. Germline assignment: CDR1 ENHRY and CDR2 SYGVKD. V was clipped by 9 bases and J by 0 bases, with 10 bases between them. The CDR3 reads CAINAASTDTQYF. Written as DNA, the CDR3 is TGTGCCATAAACGCAGCTAGCACAGATACGCAGTATTTT.

The sample holds many counts of this clonotype. The V and J genes are TRBV3-1 and TRBJ2-1; 9 positions match TRBD2. Per the germline V gene, CDR1 is LGHDT and CDR2 is YNNKEL (reference sequence). The CDR3 is made up of 18 amino acids. J gave up 9 bases and V 0 bases, and 15 bases lay outside the gene matches. Here the CDR3 reads CASSQEEGPGLAYGEQFF. DNA for the CDR3: TGTGCCAGCAGCCAAGAGGAGGGACCGGGACTAGCATACGGTGAGCAGTTCTTC.

The chain recombines TRBV29-1 with TRBJ2-1; TRBD1 agrees at 8 bases. Germline CDR1 SQVTM, CDR2 ANQGSEA. CDR3 length equals 13 residues. The ends lost 7 bases at V and 2 bases at J; junction bases unmatched: 4. CDR3: CSADRGTYNEQFF. The CDR3 DNA reads as TGCAGCGCAGACAGGGGCACCTACAATGAGCAGTTCTTC.

The table lists this clonotype with many counts. The gene calls are TRBV20-1 and TRBJ2-1, with D possibly TRBD1 on 5 matching bases. Germline loops: CDR1 DFQATT, CDR2 SNEGSKA (reference sequence). The V and J ends lost 4 bases and 0 bases respectively, with 13 bases between them. CDR3 length equals 15 residues. The CDR3 bases are TGCAGTGCTATTCCTTTACAGGCCTCCTACAATGAGCAGTTCTTC. Protein sequence: CSAIPLQASYNEQFF.